This T cell receptor beta chain was found in a study of spatial heterogeneity in lung cancer. Study-level findings and limits: Detection of ubiquitous tumor TCRs in blood was higher at resection than follow-up.

Unique molecular identifiers, one per molecule, were present on every TCR cDNA molecule. TCRdb reprocessed the 5' RACE reads via MiXCR and lists one record per CDR3 protein. Found here are under 85,000 distinct CDR3 sequences, about 8.5% of them singletons; the top ten hold about 6.8%. This clonotype has only a few counts. Its antigen is undetermined. The CDR3 loop spans 15 amino acids. V was clipped by 0 bases and J by 9 bases, with 15 bases between them. Germline CDR1 PRHDT, CDR2 FYEKMQ (reference sequence). Time point noted: sample taken at primary tumor resection. Without sorting, whole RNA was sequenced from tumor, nontumor lung or frozen PBMC.

The rearrangement joins TRBV13 to TRBJ2-1, with D unclear. The specimen comprised PBMCs, sampled at surgery. The source is a male donor with early-stage non-small cell lung cancer. The CDR3 is CASSLGQLVRSEQFF. The CDR3 DNA reads TGTGCCAGCAGCTTAGGCCAACTTGTGAGAAGTGAGCAGTTCTTC.